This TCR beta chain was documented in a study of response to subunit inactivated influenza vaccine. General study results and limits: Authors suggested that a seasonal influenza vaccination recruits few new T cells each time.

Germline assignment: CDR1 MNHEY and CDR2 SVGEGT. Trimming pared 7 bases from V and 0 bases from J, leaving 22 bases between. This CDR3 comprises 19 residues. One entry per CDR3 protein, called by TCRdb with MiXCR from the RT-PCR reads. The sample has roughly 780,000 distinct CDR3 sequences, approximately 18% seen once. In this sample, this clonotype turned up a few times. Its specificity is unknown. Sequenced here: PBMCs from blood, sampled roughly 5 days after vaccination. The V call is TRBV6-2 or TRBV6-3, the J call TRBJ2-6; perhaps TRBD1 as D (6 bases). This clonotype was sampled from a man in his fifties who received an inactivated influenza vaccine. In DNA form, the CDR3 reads TGTGCCAGCATCCCGACCCCAGGACAGAAAAACTCTGGGGCCAACGTCCTGACTTTC. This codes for CASIPTPGQKNSGANVLTF.